The present T cell receptor (beta chain) was sequenced within a study of identical twins. Study-level points and caveats: Insertion counts were lower in abundant cord blood beta clonotypes, a trend that memory repertoires did not show.

CDR1 and CDR2 from the germline V gene are SGHRS and YFSETQ. V shed 2 bases and J shed 9 bases, with 17 bases lying between them. CDR3 length: 15 residues. TCRdb re-derived calls from the 5' RACE reads in MiXCR, one entry per CDR3 protein. Here the sample spans 510,000 or so distinct CDR3 sequences, around 15% being singletons. This clonotype came up once. Its antigen is undetermined. The same specimen was also included in a second study, on yellow fever vaccine responses in identical twins. That work contributes: Twins showed a vaccine T cell response that reportedly seemed partly convergent, partly personalized.

The source material was CD4+ T cells sorted from blood. This TCR was recovered from a woman aged 18-35 years in good health. The chain couples TRBV5-1 to TRBJ2-2; D is perhaps TRBD1 (6 bases). The CDR3 nucleotides read TGCGCCAGCAGCTTCCCGCAGGGGAATAGAAGGGAGCTGTTTTTT. It specifies CASSFPQGNRRELFF. Full variable domain (remainder filled in from reference TRBV5-1 and TRBJ2-2): KAGVTQTPRYLIKTRGQQVTLSCSPISGHRSVSWYQQTPGQGLQFLFEYFSETQRNKGNFPGRFSGRQFSNSRSEMNVSTLELGDSALYLCASSFPQGNRRELFFGEGSRLTVL.